This T cell receptor (beta chain) was sequenced in a study of early T cells in non-severe SARS-CoV-2 infection (dated by TCRdb to the early 2020s). Study-wide context: TCR sequencing used bulk RNA from unsorted whole blood, so alpha and beta chains could not be paired.

The paper's findings and limits, for the study overall: VDJdb matching was skewed toward anti-spike CD8 responses and likely underestimated virus-specific expansions, missing private and CD4 specificities.

This was a case-control study nested in a cohort of healthcare workers in London, UK, who had nasopharyngeal swab PCR tests and blood samples taken every week. Between 23 and 31 March 2020, the week of the UK lockdown, healthcare workers were enrolled and then followed up weekly for as long as 16 weeks. Relative to germline, V is 0 bases shorter and J is 2 bases shorter, with 13 bases between their ends. CDR1 and CDR2 are drawn from the germline V gene: SGHDT, YYEEEE. There are 16 amino acids in the CDR3, from cysteine to phenylalanine inclusive. Of the read, only the CDR3 DNA is kept; its 48 bases are in frame from base 1. The library was prepared using 5' RACE. These reads were obtained on a NextSeq 500. The TCR library protocol attached unique molecular identifiers to individual cDNA molecules to correct for sequencing error and PCR bias. TCR alpha and beta chains were both sequenced, and the abundances of alpha and beta sequences in each sample were closely correlated with each other. In the paper's pipeline: Decombinator V4 was used to annotate the V gene, J gene and CDR3 of the TCR sequences. Expanded TCRs were defined as changing significantly between any two time points under a Poisson model with p below 0.0001. TCR abundances were normalised to the total number of TCRs sequenced per sample and expressed as counts per million. MAIT TCRs were defined by TRAV1-2 paired with TRAJ12, TRAJ20 or TRAJ33, and iNKT TCRs by TRAV10 paired with TRAJ18. VDJdb, accessed 1 November 2021, was searched for CMV, EBV and SARS-CoV-2 annotated TCRs, with TCRs annotated for multiple antigens excluded. In-frame beta chains were kept once TCRdb had trimmed the public reads at Q25 with fastp and called clones with MiXCR. Every distinct CDR3 protein forms one entry, paired with its most common genes and DNA. TCRdb, rather than the study authors, made the V and J calls. The sample contains 95,000 to 110,000 distinct CDR3 sequences, 11% of them found a single time. In total, the top ten clones hold about 7.6% of the sample.

Many counts were recorded for this clonotype. Its cognate antigen has yet to be identified. The sample holds no much larger clone one base away, and base qualities are not on file. The chain joins TRBV5-6 to TRBJ2-3, with the D gene call left open. The sample consisted of whole blood. This TCR was recovered from an adult who was a healthcare worker with PCR-confirmed SARS-CoV-2 infection or an uninfected control (not recorded which). The CDR3 corresponds to CASSLEATSITDTQYF. The DNA sequence reads TGTGCCAGCAGCTTGGAGGCCACTTCGATCACAGATACGCAGTATTTT.